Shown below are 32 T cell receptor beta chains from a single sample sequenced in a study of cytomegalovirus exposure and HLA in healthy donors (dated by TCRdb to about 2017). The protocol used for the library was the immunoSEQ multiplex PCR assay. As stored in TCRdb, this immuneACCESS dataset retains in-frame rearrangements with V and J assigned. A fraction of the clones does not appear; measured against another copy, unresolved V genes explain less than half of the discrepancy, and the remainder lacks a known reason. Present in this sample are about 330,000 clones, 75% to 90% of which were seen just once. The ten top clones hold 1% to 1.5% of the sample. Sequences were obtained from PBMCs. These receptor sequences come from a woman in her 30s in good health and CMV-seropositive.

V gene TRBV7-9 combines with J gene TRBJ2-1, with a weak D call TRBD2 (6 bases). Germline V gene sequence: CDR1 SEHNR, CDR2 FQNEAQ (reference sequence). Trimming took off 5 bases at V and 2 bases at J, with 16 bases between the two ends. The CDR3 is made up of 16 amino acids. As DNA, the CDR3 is TGTGCCAGCAGCCCCCTTGGGGGGAGGACCTACAATGAGCAGTTCTTC. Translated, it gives CASSPLGGRTYNEQFF. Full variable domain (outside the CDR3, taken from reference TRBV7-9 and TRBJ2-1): DTGVSQNPRHKITKRGQNVTFRCDPISEHNRLYWYRQTLGQGPEFLTYFQNEAQLEKSRLLSDRFSAERPKGSFSTLEIQRTEQGDSAMYLCASSPLGGRTYNEQFFGPGTRLTVL.

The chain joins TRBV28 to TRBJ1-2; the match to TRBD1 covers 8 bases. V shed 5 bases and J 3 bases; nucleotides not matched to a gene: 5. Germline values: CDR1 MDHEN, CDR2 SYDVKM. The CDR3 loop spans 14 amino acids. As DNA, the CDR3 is TGTGCCAGCAGTCCCCAGACAGGGGACTATGGCTACACCTTC. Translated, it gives CASSPQTGDYGYTF.

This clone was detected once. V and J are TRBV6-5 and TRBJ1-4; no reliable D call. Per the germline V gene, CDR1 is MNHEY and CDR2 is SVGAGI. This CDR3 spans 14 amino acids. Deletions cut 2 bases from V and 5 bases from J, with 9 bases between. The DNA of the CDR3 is TGTGCCAGCAGTTACGTAGCCGAAAATGAAAAACTGTTTTTT. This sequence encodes CASSYVAENEKLFF.

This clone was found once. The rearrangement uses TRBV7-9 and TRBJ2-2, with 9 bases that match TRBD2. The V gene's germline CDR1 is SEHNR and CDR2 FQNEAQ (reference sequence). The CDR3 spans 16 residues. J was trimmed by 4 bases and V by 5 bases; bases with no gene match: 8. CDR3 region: CASSTSSGTFTGELFF. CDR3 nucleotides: TGTGCCAGCAGCACCTCTAGCGGGACCTTCACCGGGGAGCTGTTTTTT.

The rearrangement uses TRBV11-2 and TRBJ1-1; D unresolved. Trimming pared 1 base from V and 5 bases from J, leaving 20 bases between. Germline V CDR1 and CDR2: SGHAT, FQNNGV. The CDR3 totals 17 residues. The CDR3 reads CASSLVARMVGDTEAFF. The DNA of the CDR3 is TGTGCCAGCAGCTTAGTCGCCAGGATGGTGGGTGATACTGAAGCTTTCTTT.

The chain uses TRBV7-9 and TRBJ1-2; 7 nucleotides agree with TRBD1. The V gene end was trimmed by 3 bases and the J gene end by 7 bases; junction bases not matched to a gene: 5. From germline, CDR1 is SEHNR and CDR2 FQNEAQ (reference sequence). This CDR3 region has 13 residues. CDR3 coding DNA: TGTGCCAGCAGCTTCAACCCAGGGGGTGGCTACACCTTC. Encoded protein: CASSFNPGGGYTF.

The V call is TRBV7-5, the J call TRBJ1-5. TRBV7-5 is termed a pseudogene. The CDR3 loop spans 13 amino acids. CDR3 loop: CARSPPVGQPQHF. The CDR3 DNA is TGTGCCAGAAGCCCCCCCGTAGGTCAGCCCCAGCATTTT.

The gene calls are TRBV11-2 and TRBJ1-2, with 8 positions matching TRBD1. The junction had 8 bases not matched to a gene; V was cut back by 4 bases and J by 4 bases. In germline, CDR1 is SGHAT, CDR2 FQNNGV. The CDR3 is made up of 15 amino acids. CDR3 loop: CASSSGGTGVYGYTF. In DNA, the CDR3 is TGTGCCAGCAGCTCTGGGGGGACAGGAGTCTATGGCTACACCTTC.

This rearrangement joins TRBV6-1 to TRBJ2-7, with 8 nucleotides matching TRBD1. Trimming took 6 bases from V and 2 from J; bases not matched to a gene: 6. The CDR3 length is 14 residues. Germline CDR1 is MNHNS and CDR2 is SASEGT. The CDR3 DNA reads TGTGCCAGCAGATCGGGGACAGGAGCCTACGAGCAGTACTTC. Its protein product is CASRSGTGAYEQYF.

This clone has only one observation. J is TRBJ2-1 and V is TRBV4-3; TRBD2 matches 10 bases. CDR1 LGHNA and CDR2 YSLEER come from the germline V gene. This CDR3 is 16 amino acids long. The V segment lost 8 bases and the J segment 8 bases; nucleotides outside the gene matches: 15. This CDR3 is CASLKSITSGKDEQFF. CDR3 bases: TGCGCCAGCCTTAAGTCTATCACTAGCGGGAAGGATGAGCAGTTCTTC.

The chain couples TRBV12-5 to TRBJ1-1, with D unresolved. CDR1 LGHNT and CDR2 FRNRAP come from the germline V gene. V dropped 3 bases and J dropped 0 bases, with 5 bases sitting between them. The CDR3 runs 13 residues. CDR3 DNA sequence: TGTGCTAGTGGTTTAGAAATGAACACTGAAGCTTTCTTT. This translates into CASGLEMNTEAFF.

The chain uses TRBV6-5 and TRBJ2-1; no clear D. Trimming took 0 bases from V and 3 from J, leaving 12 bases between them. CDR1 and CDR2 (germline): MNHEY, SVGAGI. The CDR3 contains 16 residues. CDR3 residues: CASSYSASHFYNEQFF. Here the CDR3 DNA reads TGTGCCAGCAGTTACTCGGCCAGCCACTTCTACAATGAGCAGTTCTTC.

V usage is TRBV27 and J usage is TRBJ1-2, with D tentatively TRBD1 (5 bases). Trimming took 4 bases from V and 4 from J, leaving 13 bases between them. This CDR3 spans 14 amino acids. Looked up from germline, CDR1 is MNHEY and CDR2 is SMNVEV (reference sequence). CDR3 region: CASSSRGAGYGYTF. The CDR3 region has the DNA TGTGCCAGCAGTTCTAGAGGGGCCGGCTATGGCTACACCTTC.

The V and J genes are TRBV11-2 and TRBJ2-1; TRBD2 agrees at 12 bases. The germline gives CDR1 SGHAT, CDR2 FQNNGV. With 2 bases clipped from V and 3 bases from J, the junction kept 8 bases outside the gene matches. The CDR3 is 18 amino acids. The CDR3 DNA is TGTGCCAGCAGCTTATCGGCTAGCGGGGGGGCCGGCTACAATGAGCAGTTCTTC. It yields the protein CASSLSASGGAGYNEQFF.

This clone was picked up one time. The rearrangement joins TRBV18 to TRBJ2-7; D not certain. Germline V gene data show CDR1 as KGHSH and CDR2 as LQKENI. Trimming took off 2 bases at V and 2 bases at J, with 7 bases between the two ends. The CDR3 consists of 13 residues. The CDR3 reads CASSPDTTYEQYF. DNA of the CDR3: TGTGCCAGCTCACCAGACACGACCTACGAGCAGTACTTC.

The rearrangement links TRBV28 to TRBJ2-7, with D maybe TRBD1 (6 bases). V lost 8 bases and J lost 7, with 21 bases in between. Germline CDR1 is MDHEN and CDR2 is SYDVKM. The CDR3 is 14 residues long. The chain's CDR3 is CASSRQVGQREQYF. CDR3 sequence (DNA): TGTGCCAGCTCCCGACAGGTCGGGCAGAGAGAGCAGTACTTC. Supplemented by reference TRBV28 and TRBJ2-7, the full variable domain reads DVKVTQSSRYLVKRTGEKVFLECVQDMDHENMFWYRQDPGLGLRLIYFSYDVKMKEKGDIPEGYSVSREKKERFSLILESASTNQTSMYLCASSRQVGQREQYFGPGTRLTVT.

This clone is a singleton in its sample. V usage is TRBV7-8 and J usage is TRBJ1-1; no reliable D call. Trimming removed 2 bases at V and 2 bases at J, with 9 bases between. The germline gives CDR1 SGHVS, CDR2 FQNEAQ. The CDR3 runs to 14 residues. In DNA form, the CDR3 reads TGTGCCAGCAGCTTATTTGACCTCAACACTGAAGCTTTCTTT. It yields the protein CASSLFDLNTEAFF.

The DNA for the CDR3 is TGTGCCAGCAGCGTAGATAGTTTCCCGTACAATGAGCAGTTCTTC. Protein: CASSVDSFPYNEQFF. This chain joins TRBV9 and TRBJ2-1; D not certain. CDR1 and CDR2 (germline): SGDLS, YYNGEE. V dropped 0 bases and J dropped 4 bases, with 11 bases sitting between them. This CDR3 is 15 amino acids long.

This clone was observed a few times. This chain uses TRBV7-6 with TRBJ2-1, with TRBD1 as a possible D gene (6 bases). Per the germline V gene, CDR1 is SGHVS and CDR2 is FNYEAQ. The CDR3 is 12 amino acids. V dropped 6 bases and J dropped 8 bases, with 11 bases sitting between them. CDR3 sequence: CASSFRGDEQFF. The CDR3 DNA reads TGTGCCAGCAGTTTCAGGGGTGATGAGCAGTTCTTC.

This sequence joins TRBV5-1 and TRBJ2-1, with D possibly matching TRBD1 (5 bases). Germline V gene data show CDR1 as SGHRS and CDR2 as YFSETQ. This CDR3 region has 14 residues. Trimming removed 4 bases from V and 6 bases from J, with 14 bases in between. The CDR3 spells CASSQFTGPNEQFF. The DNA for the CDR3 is TGCGCCAGCAGCCAGTTTACAGGACCCAATGAGCAGTTCTTC.

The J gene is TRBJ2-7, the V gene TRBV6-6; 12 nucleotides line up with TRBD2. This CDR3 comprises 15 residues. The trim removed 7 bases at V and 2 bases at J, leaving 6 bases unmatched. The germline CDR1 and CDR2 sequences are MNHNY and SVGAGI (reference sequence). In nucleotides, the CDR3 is TGTGCCAGCACCCACAGGACTAGCGGGGCCTACGAGCAGTACTTC. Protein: CASTHRTSGAYEQYF.

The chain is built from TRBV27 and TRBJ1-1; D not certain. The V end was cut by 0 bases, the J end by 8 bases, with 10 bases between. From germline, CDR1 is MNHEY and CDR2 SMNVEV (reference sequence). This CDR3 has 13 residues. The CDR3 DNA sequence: TGTGCCAGCAGTTTATCGCGGACCCACGAAGCTTTCTTT. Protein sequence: CASSLSRTHEAFF.

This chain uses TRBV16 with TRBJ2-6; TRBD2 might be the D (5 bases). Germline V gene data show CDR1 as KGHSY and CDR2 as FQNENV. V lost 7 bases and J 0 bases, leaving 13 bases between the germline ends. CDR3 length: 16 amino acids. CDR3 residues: CASNHQRDSGANVLTF. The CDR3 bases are TGTGCCAGCAACCATCAACGGGACTCTGGGGCCAACGTCCTGACTTTC.

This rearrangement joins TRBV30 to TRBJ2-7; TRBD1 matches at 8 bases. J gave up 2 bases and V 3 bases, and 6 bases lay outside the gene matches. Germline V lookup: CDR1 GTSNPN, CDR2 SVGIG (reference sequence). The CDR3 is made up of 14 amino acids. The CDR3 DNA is TGTGCCTGGAGGGGGTTGACAGGGGCCTACGAGCAGTACTTC. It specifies CAWRGLTGAYEQYF.

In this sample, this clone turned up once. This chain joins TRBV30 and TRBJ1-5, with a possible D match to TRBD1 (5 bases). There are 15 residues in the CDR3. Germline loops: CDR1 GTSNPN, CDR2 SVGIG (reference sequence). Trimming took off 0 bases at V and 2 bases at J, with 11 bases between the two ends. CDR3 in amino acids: CAWSVGAMGNQPQHF. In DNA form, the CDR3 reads TGTGCCTGGAGTGTAGGGGCGATGGGCAATCAGCCCCAGCATTTT.

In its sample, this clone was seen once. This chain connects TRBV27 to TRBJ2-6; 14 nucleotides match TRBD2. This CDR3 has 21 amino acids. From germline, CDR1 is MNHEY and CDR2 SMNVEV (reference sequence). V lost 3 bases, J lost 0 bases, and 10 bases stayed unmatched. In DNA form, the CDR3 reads TGTGCCAGCAGTTTCCGAGGGACTAGCGGGAGAGCCAACTCTGGGGCCAACGTCCTGACTTTC. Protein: CASSFRGTSGRANSGANVLTF.

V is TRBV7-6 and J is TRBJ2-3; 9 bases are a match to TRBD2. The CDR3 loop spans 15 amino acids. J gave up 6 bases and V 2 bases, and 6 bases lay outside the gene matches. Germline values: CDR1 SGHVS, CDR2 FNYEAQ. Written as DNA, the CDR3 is TGTGCCAGCAGCTTATCGGCGGGAGGGCCGGATACGCAGTATTTT. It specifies CASSLSAGGPDTQYF. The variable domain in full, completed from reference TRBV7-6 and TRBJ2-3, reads GAGVSQSPRYKVTKRGQDVALRCDPISGHVSLYWYRQALGQGPEFLTYFNYEAQQDKSGLPNDRFSAERPEGSISTLTIQRTEQRDSAMYRCASSLSAGGPDTQYFGPGTRLTVL.

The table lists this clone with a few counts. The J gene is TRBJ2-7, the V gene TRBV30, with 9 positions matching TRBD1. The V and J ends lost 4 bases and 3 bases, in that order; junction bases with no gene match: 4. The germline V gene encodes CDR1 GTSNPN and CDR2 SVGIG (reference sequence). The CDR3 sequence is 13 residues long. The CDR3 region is CAWTSDRGYEQYF. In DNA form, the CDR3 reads TGTGCCTGGACCTCGGACAGGGGCTACGAGCAGTACTTC.

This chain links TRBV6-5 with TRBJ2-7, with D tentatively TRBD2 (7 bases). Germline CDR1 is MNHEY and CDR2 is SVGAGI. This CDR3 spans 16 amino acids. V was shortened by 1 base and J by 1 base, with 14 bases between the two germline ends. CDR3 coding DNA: TGTGCCAGCAGTTACTATCCTCGGGGGGCGTCCTACGAGCAGTACTTC. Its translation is CASSYYPRGASYEQYF.

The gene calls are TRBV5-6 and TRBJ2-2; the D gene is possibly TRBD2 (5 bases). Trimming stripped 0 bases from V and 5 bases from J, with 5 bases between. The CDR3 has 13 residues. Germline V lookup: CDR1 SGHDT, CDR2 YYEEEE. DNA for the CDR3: TGTGCCAGCAGCTTGGGAGGGACCGGGGAGCTGTTTTTT. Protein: CASSLGGTGELFF.

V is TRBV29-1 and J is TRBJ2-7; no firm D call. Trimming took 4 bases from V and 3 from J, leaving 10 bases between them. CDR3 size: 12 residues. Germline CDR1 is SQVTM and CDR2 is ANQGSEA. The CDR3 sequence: CSVVRQDYEQYF. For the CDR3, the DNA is TGCAGCGTTGTTCGCCAGGACTACGAGCAGTACTTC.

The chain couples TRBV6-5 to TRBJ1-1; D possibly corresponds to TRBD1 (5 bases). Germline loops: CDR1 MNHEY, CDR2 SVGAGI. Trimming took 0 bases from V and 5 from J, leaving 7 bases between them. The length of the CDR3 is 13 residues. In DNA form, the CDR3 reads TGTGCCAGCAGTTACTCGACAGTGACTGAAGCTTTCTTT. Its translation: CASSYSTVTEAFF.